Following are 19 T cell receptor beta chains from one sample sequenced in a study of T cell responses to AZD1222 COVID-19 vaccine. This table comes from immunoSEQ multiplex PCR, and its TCRdb copy is limited to in-frame clones, with some not included. There are fewer than 50,000 clones in the sample; 60% to 85% occur only once, and roughly 7.2% lies in the top ten. Sequences were derived from peripheral blood, sampled on day 0 of AZD1222 vaccination. These receptor sequences come from an adult in good health.

V usage is TRBV3-1 (or the pseudogene TRBV3-2) and J usage is TRBJ2-7; TRBD1 might be the D (6 bases). Germline CDR1 is LGHDT and CDR2 is YNNKEL (reference sequence). V lost 5 bases, J lost 0 bases, and 14 bases lay in between. The CDR3 is 15 amino acids. CDR3 nucleotide sequence: TGTGCCAGCAGCGGGGACACCCTGAGCTCCTACGAGCAGTACTTC. The encoded protein is CASSGDTLSSYEQYF.

J is TRBJ2-3 and V is TRBV27; 7 bases align to TRBD2. This CDR3 has 16 residues. Trimming removed 5 bases from V and 0 bases from J; junction bases left unmatched: 8. Germline V CDR1 and CDR2: MNHEY, SMNVEV (reference sequence). This CDR3 is CASSPLLAQSTDTQYF. In nucleotides, the CDR3 is TGTGCCAGCAGTCCCCTACTAGCGCAAAGCACAGATACGCAGTATTTT.

J is TRBJ2-5 and V is TRBV25-1, with 9 bases matching TRBD2. V lost 4 bases, J lost 4 bases, and 1 base stayed unmatched. The CDR3 has 13 amino acids. Germline CDR1 MGHDK, CDR2 SYGVNS. The CDR3 protein is CASSASGTETQYF. CDR3 sequence (DNA): TGTGCCAGCAGTGCTAGCGGGACAGAGACCCAGTACTTC.

The chain carries TRBV7-9 and TRBJ2-1; 9 bases match TRBD1. The CDR3 runs 14 residues. In germline, CDR1 is SEHNR, CDR2 FQNEAQ (reference sequence). Trimming cost V 4 bases and J 8 bases; bases outside gene matches: 6. The CDR3 nucleotides read TGTGCCAGCAGCTCAGGACAGGGGCGGGATGAGCAGTTCTTC. Translating it yields CASSSGQGRDEQFF.

The V and J genes are TRBV3-1 (or the pseudogene TRBV3-2) and TRBJ2-5; the match to TRBD2 covers 11 bases. Germline CDR1 is LGHDT and CDR2 is YNNKEL (reference sequence). CDR3 size: 15 residues. Trimming at V came to 4 bases and at J to 0 bases, leaving 1 base not matched to a gene. DNA for the CDR3: TGTGCCAGCAGCCGGACTAGCGGGTACCAAGAGACCCAGTACTTC. Its translation is CASSRTSGYQETQYF.

The chain combines TRBV21-1 with TRBJ2-7. TRBV21-1 is labeled a pseudogene. The CDR3 covers 17 residues. The CDR3 DNA is TGTGCCAGCAGCAAAGATAAAGTTCCACGTTGCTCCTACGAGCAGTACGTC. This gives the protein CASSKDKVPRCSYEQYV.

In this sample, this clone turned up a few times. The rearrangement joins TRBV5-8 to TRBJ2-7; TRBD1 matches at 8 bases. The CDR3 has 16 residues. V trimming: 3 bases; J trimming: 1 base; junction bases outside the gene matches: 9. Germline CDR1 is SGHTS and CDR2 is YDEGEE. The CDR3 loop reads CASSSRGTGVSYEQYV. The CDR3 region has the DNA TGTGCCAGCAGCTCGCGAGGGACAGGCGTTTCCTACGAGCAGTACGTC.

This clone was seen only once. The chain recombines TRBV28 with TRBJ1-2, with 7 bases lining up with TRBD1. V shed 5 bases, J shed 3 bases, and the junction held 6 bases outside the gene matches. The CDR3 consists of 14 residues. Germline values: CDR1 MDHEN, CDR2 SYDVKM. The CDR3 nucleotides are TGTGCCAGCAGTGCCGGACAGGCCTACTATGGCTACACCTTC. Translated, it gives CASSAGQAYYGYTF.

The V gene is TRBV18, the J gene TRBJ1-1, with D unclear. This CDR3 spans 13 amino acids. CDR1 is KGHSH, CDR2 LQKENI, per germline. V was cut by 0 bases and J by 0 bases, with 2 bases left in between. The CDR3 loop reads CASSPPLNTEAFF. The DNA for the CDR3 is TGTGCCAGCTCACCACCCCTGAACACTGAAGCTTTCTTT.

This clone was counted between two and nine times. This chain uses TRBV29-1 with TRBJ2-3; unclear D gene. V was shortened by 3 bases and J by 2 bases, with 12 bases between the two germline ends. The CDR3 runs 14 residues. CDR1 is SQVTM, CDR2 ANQGSEA, per germline. The CDR3 sequence is CSVEGWSPTDTQYF. CDR3 in DNA: TGCAGCGTTGAGGGGTGGTCACCCACAGATACGCAGTATTTT.

The J gene is TRBJ2-5, the V gene TRBV27, with D perhaps matching TRBD2 (7 bases). The V and J ends lost 4 bases and 3 bases respectively, with 15 bases between them. Germline values: CDR1 MNHEY, CDR2 SMNVEV (reference sequence). The CDR3 runs to 15 residues. The CDR3 sequence: CASSSAGEGEETQYF. The CDR3 nucleotides read TGTGCCAGCAGTTCCGCCGGGGAGGGGGAAGAGACCCAGTACTTC.

The chain links TRBV7-2 to TRBJ1-1; D may be TRBD1 (5 bases). There are 16 residues in the CDR3. Trimming shortened V by 5 bases and J by 1 base, and 17 bases separated the two germline ends. Germline values: CDR1 SGHTA, CDR2 FQGNSA. Written as DNA, the CDR3 is TGTGCCAGCAGCCCCCAGGTGGGCAGGGCGAACACTGAAGCTTTCTTT. Its translation is CASSPQVGRANTEAFF.

The chain uses TRBV28 and TRBJ1-2; D is uncertain. V lost 9 bases to trimming and J lost 7 bases, with 9 bases between them. The CDR3 consists of 10 residues. Per the germline V gene, CDR1 is MDHEN and CDR2 is SYDVKM. The CDR3 sequence: CASVGVGYTF. DNA of the CDR3: TGTGCCAGTGTCGGGGTTGGCTACACCTTC.

The chain links TRBV3-1 (or the pseudogene TRBV3-2) to TRBJ1-2, with 7 bases fitting TRBD1. The V segment lost 2 bases and the J segment 2 bases; nucleotides outside the gene matches: 17. CDR3 length equals 19 residues. Germline V CDR1 and CDR2: LGHDT, YNNKEL (reference sequence). This CDR3 reads CASSQPKGVQGYINYGYTF. For the CDR3, the DNA is TGTGCCAGCAGCCAACCCAAAGGGGTACAGGGGTATATCAACTATGGCTACACCTTC.

The chain recombines TRBV5-1 with TRBJ1-3; no definite D call. CDR1 and CDR2 (germline): SGHRS, YFSETQ. The CDR3 has 12 residues. V was cut by 7 bases and J by 4 bases, with 9 bases left in between. CDR3 bases: TGCGCCAGCGGGGAGGGCGGAAACACCATATATTTT. Translating gives CASGEGGNTIYF.

A single count supports this clone. The CDR3 DNA reads TGTGCCACCCCGGAGGTTGAGGGTTTCGGTTCACCCCTCCACTTT. Encoded protein: CATPEVEGFGSPLHF. This chain uses TRBV6-5 with TRBJ1-6, with D unclear. In germline, CDR1 is MNHEY, CDR2 SVGAGI. The V end lost 10 bases, the J end lost 9 bases, and 22 bases lay between the germline ends. The CDR3 has 15 amino acids.

The V gene is TRBV5-1, the J gene TRBJ1-6; D unclear. From germline, CDR1 is SGHRS and CDR2 YFSETQ. V was shortened by 1 base and J by 8 bases, with 13 bases between the two germline ends. The CDR3 is 15 amino acids. The CDR3 sequence: CASSLTPGGDSPLHF. For the CDR3, the DNA is TGCGCCAGCAGCTTGACTCCGGGTGGCGATTCACCCCTCCACTTT.

V gene TRBV30 combines with J gene TRBJ1-3; D is ambiguous. The ends were cut back, 3 bases at V and 0 bases at J, with 6 bases in the middle. This CDR3 has 13 amino acids. The germline gives CDR1 GTSNPN, CDR2 SVGIG (reference sequence). The CDR3 sequence is CAWSGVSGNTIYF. In DNA, the CDR3 is TGTGCCTGGAGCGGTGTCTCTGGAAACACCATATATTTT.

Points on this clone: A read error may account for a junction end that differs from germline. The rearrangement links TRBV7-3 to TRBJ2-2; D gene ambiguous. This CDR3 has 15 amino acids. Germline-derived CDR1 and CDR2 are SGHTA and FQGTGA. Written as DNA, the CDR3 is TGTGCCAGCAGCCGGACCGGGTCCAACAACGGGGAGCTGTTTTTT. Amino acids: CASSRTGSNNGELFF.